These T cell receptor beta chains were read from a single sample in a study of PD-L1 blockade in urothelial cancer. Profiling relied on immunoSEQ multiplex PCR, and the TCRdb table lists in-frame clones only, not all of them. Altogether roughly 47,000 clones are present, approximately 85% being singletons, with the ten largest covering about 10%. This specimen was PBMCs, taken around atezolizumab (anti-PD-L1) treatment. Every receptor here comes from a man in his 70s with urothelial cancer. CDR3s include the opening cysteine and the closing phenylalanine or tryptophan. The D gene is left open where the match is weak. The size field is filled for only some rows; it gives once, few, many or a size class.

CDR3 protein: CASSQDLMGQAGGNTGELFF; CDR3 DNA: TGTGCCAGCAGCCAAGATCTCATGGGGCAAGCGGGAGGGAACACCGGGGAGCTGTTTTTT; V gene: TRBV4-2; J gene: TRBJ2-2; clone size: -; D gene: TRBD2
CDR3 protein: CASSRTEAGYTF; CDR3 DNA: TGTGCCAGCAGCAGGACAGAAGCTGGCTACACCTTC; V gene: TRBV2; J gene: TRBJ1-2; clone size: -; D gene: -
CDR3 protein: CASKPSQGAYGYTF; CDR3 DNA: TGTGCCAGCAAACCGAGTCAGGGGGCCTATGGCTACACCTTC; V gene: TRBV6-1; J gene: TRBJ1-2; clone size: -; D gene: TRBD1
CDR3 protein: CASSLAAAEQETQYF; CDR3 DNA: TGCGCCAGCAGCTTGGCGGCGGCCGAACAAGAGACCCAGTACTTC; V gene: TRBV5-1; J gene: TRBJ2-5; clone size: once; D gene: -
CDR3 protein: CASSLGQSSGNAIYF; CDR3 DNA: TGCGCCAGCAGCTTGGGACAGTCCTCTGGAAACGCCATATATTTT; V gene: TRBV5-1; J gene: TRBJ1-3; clone size: -; D gene: -
CDR3 protein: CATSNYGYTF; CDR3 DNA: TGTGCCACCTCTAACTATGGCTACACCTTC; V gene: TRBV2; J gene: TRBJ1-2; clone size: -; D gene: -
CDR3 protein: CASSERGPNQPQHF; CDR3 DNA: TGTGCCAGCAGTGAGAGGGGGCCCAATCAGCCCCAGCATTTT; V gene: TRBV6-1; J gene: TRBJ1-5; clone size: -; D gene: TRBD1
CDR3 protein: CASSLLSGAGELFF; CDR3 DNA: TGTGCCAGCAGTTTGTTATCAGGGGCCGGGGAGCTGTTTTTT; V gene: TRBV11-1; J gene: TRBJ2-2; clone size: -; D gene: -
CDR3 protein: CSNRNRDTTYEQYF; CDR3 DNA: TGCAGCAACCGGAACCGGGACACTACCTACGAGCAGTACTTC; V gene: TRBV29-1; J gene: TRBJ2-7; clone size: -; D gene: -
CDR3 protein: CSASSGSGQETQYF; CDR3 DNA: TGCAGCGCATCTAGCGGGAGCGGGCAAGAGACCCAGTACTTC; V gene: TRBV29-1; J gene: TRBJ2-5; clone size: -; D gene: TRBD2
CDR3 protein: CASSLDREAEQFF; CDR3 DNA: TGTGCCAGCAGCTTGGACCGGGAGGCTGAGCAGTTCTTC; V gene: TRBV5-4; J gene: TRBJ2-1; clone size: -; D gene: TRBD2
CDR3 protein: CASSLLGPGSGYTF; CDR3 DNA: TGTGCCAGCAGCCTCCTCGGCCCGGGTAGCGGCTACACCTTC; V gene: TRBV11-2; J gene: TRBJ1-2; clone size: -; D gene: -
CDR3 protein: CASSRGFSTDTQYF; CDR3 DNA: TGTGCCAGCTCACGCGGGTTTAGCACAGATACGCAGTATTTT; V gene: TRBV18; J gene: TRBJ2-3; clone size: -; D gene: -
CDR3 protein: CASSLGQGFGEQFF; CDR3 DNA: TGTGCCAGCAGCCTCGGACAGGGGTTCGGTGAGCAGTTCTTC; V gene: TRBV5-4; J gene: TRBJ2-1; clone size: -; D gene: TRBD1
CDR3 protein: CASSQDIGLASEQYF; CDR3 DNA: TGTGCCAGCAGCCAAGATATCGGACTAGCGAGCGAGCAGTACTTC; V gene: TRBV4-2; J gene: TRBJ2-7; clone size: -; D gene: TRBD2
CDR3 protein: CASTQNRGDTEAFF; CDR3 DNA: TGTGCCAGTACACAAAACAGGGGAGATACTGAAGCTTTCTTT; V gene: TRBV4-2; J gene: TRBJ1-1; clone size: -; D gene: TRBD1
CDR3 protein: CASSLGGTGIQYF; CDR3 DNA: TGCGCCAGCAGCTTGGGCGGGACAGGCATTCAGTACTTC; V gene: TRBV5-1; J gene: TRBJ2-4; clone size: -; D gene: TRBD1
CDR3 protein: CASSLTGGQSEAFF; CDR3 DNA: TGCGCCAGCAGCTTGACAGGGGGCCAGTCTGAAGCTTTCTTT; V gene: TRBV5-1; J gene: TRBJ1-1; clone size: -; D gene: TRBD1
CDR3 protein: CASSQDRERSYEQYF; CDR3 DNA: TGTGCCAGCAGTCAGGACAGGGAGAGATCCTACGAGCAGTACTTC; V gene: TRBV6-6; J gene: TRBJ2-7; clone size: -; D gene: TRBD1
CDR3 protein: CASSDFSGTSNTEAFF; CDR3 DNA: TGTGCCAGTAGTGATTTTTCCGGGACAAGCAACACTGAAGCTTTCTTT; V gene: TRBV19; J gene: TRBJ1-1; clone size: -; D gene: -
CDR3 protein: CASSPRAGANVLTF; CDR3 DNA: TGCGCCAGCAGTCCTCGAGCTGGGGCCAACGTCCTGACTTTC; V gene: TRBV5-1; J gene: TRBJ2-6; clone size: -; D gene: -
CDR3 protein: CASSERQTNYGYTF; CDR3 DNA: TGTGCCAGCAGTGAAAGACAGACCAACTATGGCTACACCTTC; V gene: TRBV2; J gene: TRBJ1-2; clone size: -; D gene: -
CDR3 protein: CASSLGEGRGFNTEAFF; CDR3 DNA: TGTGCCAGCAGCTTAGGGGAGGGCAGGGGCTTCAACACTGAAGCTTTCTTT; V gene: TRBV7-2; J gene: TRBJ1-1; clone size: -; D gene: -
CDR3 protein: CASSLVDTPGANVLTF; CDR3 DNA: TGCGCCAGCAGCTTGGTAGACACCCCTGGGGCCAACGTCCTGACTTTC; V gene: TRBV5-1; J gene: TRBJ2-6; clone size: -; D gene: -
CDR3 protein: CASSRRGNTGELFF; CDR3 DNA: TGTGCCAGCAGCCGCCGCGGGAACACCGGGGAGCTGTTTTTT; V gene: TRBV11-2; J gene: TRBJ2-2; clone size: -; D gene: -
CDR3 protein: CASSMGTSGYYEQYF; CDR3 DNA: TGTGCCAGTAGTATGGGGACTAGCGGCTACTACGAGCAGTACTTC; V gene: TRBV19; J gene: TRBJ2-7; clone size: -; D gene: TRBD2
CDR3 protein: CAWSRGAWEQYF; CDR3 DNA: TGTGCCTGGAGTCGGGGAGCTTGGGAGCAGTACTTC; V gene: TRBV30; J gene: TRBJ2-7; clone size: -; D gene: -
CDR3 protein: CASSIRPSGRPYNEQFF; CDR3 DNA: TGTGCCAGTAGTATAAGACCTAGCGGGAGGCCCTACAATGAGCAGTTCTTC; V gene: TRBV19; J gene: TRBJ2-1; clone size: few; D gene: TRBD2
CDR3 protein: CAWSVRGAGGQETQYF; CDR3 DNA: TGTGCCTGGAGTGTACGGGGAGCGGGAGGGCAAGAGACCCAGTACTTC; V gene: TRBV30; J gene: TRBJ2-5; clone size: -; D gene: TRBD2
CDR3 protein: CASSQDEGRTGNQPQHF; CDR3 DNA: TGTGCCAGCAGCCAAGACGAGGGAAGGACAGGCAATCAGCCCCAGCATTTT; V gene: TRBV14; J gene: TRBJ1-5; clone size: once; D gene: -